The 29 T cell receptor beta chains in this list originate from one sample, sequenced in a study of shared clonotypes between healthy human individuals. The assay was immunoSEQ multiplex PCR, and TCRdb's table has in-frame clones only and misses some. The table includes about 2.4 million clones, roughly 93% detected once. Sequenced input: naive CD4+ T cells from PBMCs. Subset given: CD45RA+ positively selected. Source of these receptors: a man younger than 35 in good health. Some clones in this sample may be carry-over from other donors' samples.

The chain employs TRBV7-8 and TRBJ2-7, with D maybe TRBD2 (6 bases). Between the trimmed V and J ends, which lost 7 bases and 5 bases, there was a span of 27 bases. CDR1 is SGHVS, CDR2 FQNEAQ, per germline. The CDR3 is made up of 17 amino acids. The CDR3: CASTPQRSAGSIDEQYF. The CDR3, as DNA: TGTGCCAGCACCCCTCAAAGGAGTGCCGGGAGTATCGACGAGCAGTACTTC.

The V gene is TRBV28, the J gene TRBJ2-1, with TRBD2 identical over 9 bases. The V and J ends lost 6 bases and 3 bases, in that order; junction bases with no gene match: 15. The CDR3 covers 18 residues. The germline gives CDR1 MDHEN, CDR2 SYDVKM. The CDR3: CASSKSKGREGYYNEQFF. CDR3 coding DNA: TGTGCCAGCAGCAAATCCAAGGGGCGGGAGGGTTACTACAATGAGCAGTTCTTC.

This chain uses TRBV4-1 with TRBJ1-2, with a weak D call TRBD1 (5 bases). V lost 1 base and J lost 5, with 17 bases in between. The CDR3 covers 16 residues. Germline values: CDR1 MGHRA, CDR2 YSYEKL. The CDR3 DNA sequence: TGCGCCAGCAGCCAAGTGTACGAGAGGGGTTCGTATGGCTACACCTTC. Encoded protein: CASSQVYERGSYGYTF.

The chain carries TRBV9 and TRBJ2-1, with 7 bases lining up with TRBD2. V trimming: 3 bases; J trimming: 8 bases; junction bases outside the gene matches: 17. Germline CDR1 SGDLS, CDR2 YYNGEE. CDR3 length: 17 residues. In nucleotides, the CDR3 is TGTGCCAGCAGCGCTCGACCCTCCAGCGGGAATTTACATGAGCAGTTCTTC. It specifies CASSARPSSGNLHEQFF.

This CDR3 reads CASSQVYRGREAFF. In nucleotides, the CDR3 is TGCGCCAGCAGCCAAGTTTACAGGGGGCGGGAAGCTTTCTTT. The chain couples TRBV4-3 to TRBJ1-1; TRBD1 aligns across 9 bases. In germline, CDR1 is LGHNA, CDR2 YSLEER. The trim removed 1 base at V and 8 bases at J, leaving 5 bases unmatched. This CDR3 is 14 amino acids long.

V and J are TRBV6-5 and TRBJ2-7, with D perhaps being TRBD1 or TRBD2 (6 bases each). V gave up 5 bases and J gave up 6 bases, with 14 bases separating them. Germline CDR1 is MNHEY and CDR2 is SVGAGI. This CDR3 spans 13 amino acids. The CDR3 DNA follows: TGTGCCAGCAGTCCCCCAGGGGAGGCCGAGCAGTACTTC. Its protein is CASSPPGEAEQYF.

The rearrangement uses TRBV28 and TRBJ1-2; 7 nucleotides align to TRBD1. With 4 bases clipped from V and 4 bases from J, the junction kept 6 bases outside the gene matches. Germline assignment: CDR1 MDHEN and CDR2 SYDVKM. This CDR3 is built from 14 residues. For the CDR3, the DNA is TGTGCCAGCAGTTCCGCCCGACAGGGCTATGGCTACACCTTC. Protein sequence: CASSSARQGYGYTF.

This chain uses TRBV28 with TRBJ1-5, with D unresolved. The CDR3 has 12 amino acids. Per germline, CDR1 MDHEN and CDR2 SYDVKM. Trimming removed 6 bases from V and 5 bases from J, with 8 bases in between. The CDR3 DNA follows: TGTGCCAGCAGCCCCCGAGATCAGCCCCAGCATTTT. This sequence encodes CASSPRDQPQHF.

The rearrangement joins TRBV30 to TRBJ2-5; D unclear. The germline V gene has CDR1 GTSNPN and CDR2 SVGIG (reference sequence). CDR3 size: 11 residues. V lost 3 bases, J lost 5 bases, and 7 bases lay in between. The CDR3 protein is CAWSPDETQYF. CDR3 nucleotides: TGTGCCTGGAGCCCCGACGAGACCCAGTACTTC.

In regard to this clone: The same CDR3 arises from other DNA sequences in this sample as well. V gene TRBV5-1 combines with J gene TRBJ2-7; maybe TRBD2 (5 bases). This CDR3 has 15 residues. Germline V lookup: CDR1 SGHRS, CDR2 YFSETQ. V was shortened by 0 bases and J by 0 bases, with 10 bases between the two germline ends. The CDR3 spells CASSLEPGSSYEQYF. The CDR3 bases are TGCGCCAGCAGCTTGGAACCGGGGAGCTCCTACGAGCAGTACTTC.

This chain joins TRBV5-1 and TRBJ2-5, with 7 bases lining up with TRBD1. Germline trimming cut 5 bases from V and 3 bases from J; bases unmatched to any gene: 10. In germline, CDR1 is SGHRS, CDR2 YFSETQ. The CDR3 totals 15 residues. The CDR3 DNA sequence: TGCGCCAGCAGTCCTACAGGGGCGTTAAAAGAGACCCAGTACTTC. Translated: CASSPTGALKETQYF.

The CDR3 DNA follows: TGTGCCAGCTCACCAGGTCAGCGGGGGCCGCCGGGCACAGATACGCAGTATTTT. As protein: CASSPGQRGPPGTDTQYF. The rearrangement joins TRBV18 to TRBJ2-3, with TRBD2 matching over 8 bases. Germline V gene sequence: CDR1 KGHSH, CDR2 LQKENI. J lost 1 base, V lost 2 bases, and 11 bases had no gene match. The CDR3 length is 18 residues.

This chain links TRBV30 with TRBJ2-3, with 8 nucleotides matching TRBD2. Germline values: CDR1 GTSNPN, CDR2 SVGIG (reference sequence). After removal of 5 bases from V and 8 bases from J, the junction contained 9 bases not matched to a gene. The CDR3 consists of 13 residues. The CDR3 sequence is CAWAATGGGTQYF. Here the CDR3 DNA reads TGTGCCTGGGCCGCCACCGGGGGGGGTACGCAGTATTTT. Drawing the rest from reference TRBV30 and TRBJ2-3, the complete variable domain is SQTIHQWPATLVQPVGSPLSLECTVEGTSNPNLYWYRQAAGRGLQLLFYSVGIGQISSEVPQNLSASRPQDRQFILSSKKLLLSDSGFYLCAWAATGGGTQYFGPGTRLTVL.

The gene calls are TRBV7-9 and TRBJ1-2, with D unclear. V lost 5 bases to trimming and J lost 4 bases, with 14 bases between them. The V gene's germline CDR1 is SEHNR and CDR2 FQNEAQ (reference sequence). The CDR3 has 14 residues. The CDR3 region is CASSPTTGSYGYTF. The CDR3, as DNA: TGTGCCAGCAGCCCGACTACGGGTTCCTATGGCTACACCTTC.

The rearrangement links TRBV5-4 to TRBJ2-6; D gene uncertain. V was clipped by 5 bases and J by 2 bases, with 8 bases between them. The CDR3 is 14 residues long. Germline V CDR1 and CDR2: SGHNT, YYREEE (reference sequence). The CDR3 region is CASRYQAGANVLTF. Here the CDR3 DNA reads TGTGCCAGCAGGTATCAGGCTGGGGCCAACGTCCTGACTTTC.

This clone has just a few counts. The CDR3 bases are TGTGCCAGCAGTTGGAGTGGGGCGCAGCCCCAGCATTTT. Protein: CASSWSGAQPQHF. The chain links TRBV28 to TRBJ1-5; maybe TRBD1 (5 bases). The germline V and J ends were trimmed by 4 bases and 7 bases, with 11 bases remaining between them. The CDR3 sequence is 13 residues long. CDR1 is MDHEN and CDR2 is SYDVKM in the germline V gene.

This clone was recorded once. This rearrangement joins TRBV7-8 to TRBJ1-4, with 10 bases that match TRBD1. Germline V CDR1 and CDR2: SGHVS, FQNEAQ. With 3 bases clipped from V and 5 bases from J, the junction kept 3 bases outside the gene matches. The CDR3 sequence is 15 residues long. CDR3 sequence: CASSLTDRGNEKLFF. DNA of the CDR3: TGTGCCAGCAGCTTGACGGACAGGGGGAATGAAAAACTGTTTTTT.

This clone was picked up one time. The CDR3 bases are TGCGCCAGCCAACCAGCCGGGACTAGTGGGGACAATGAGCAGTTCTTC. Its translation is CASQPAGTSGDNEQFF. The chain employs TRBV10-1 and TRBJ2-1; 8 bases agree with TRBD2. V was pared by 8 bases and J by 5 bases, with 14 bases of the junction left unmatched. This CDR3 is 16 amino acids long. Germline lookup yields CDR1 WNHNN and CDR2 SYGVQD (reference sequence).

This chain connects TRBV10-3 to TRBJ2-1; the match to TRBD2 covers 11 bases. The germline V gene has CDR1 ENHRY and CDR2 SYGVKD. The CDR3 has 18 residues. With V trimmed by 0 bases and J by 0 bases, 4 bases remained unmatched. CDR3 sequence (DNA): TGTGCCATCAGTGAGTCCATAGCGGGAGGGAGCTCCTACAATGAGCAGTTCTTC. Protein product: CAISESIAGGSSYNEQFF.

This chain uses TRBV30 with TRBJ2-6; no firm D call. The length of the CDR3 is 14 residues. The V gene's germline CDR1 is GTSNPN and CDR2 SVGIG (reference sequence). Between the trimmed V and J ends, which lost 3 bases and 1 base, there was a span of 7 bases. The CDR3 sequence is CAWSPPSGANVLTF. In nucleotides, the CDR3 is TGTGCCTGGAGCCCACCGTCTGGGGCCAACGTCCTGACTTTC.

V is TRBV11-2 and J is TRBJ1-1, with D perhaps matching TRBD1 (5 bases). CDR1 is SGHAT and CDR2 is FQNNGV in the germline V gene. V was pared by 1 base and J by 8 bases, with 14 bases between. The CDR3 extends over 14 amino acids. In DNA form, the CDR3 reads TGTGCCAGCAGCTTAGGACGGGCCAGGGAAGAAGCTTTCTTT. It is translated as CASSLGRAREEAFF.

The chain couples TRBV7-2 to TRBJ2-2; no firm D call. CDR3 length equals 15 residues. Germline assignment: CDR1 SGHTA and CDR2 FQGNSA. V was pared by 2 bases and J by 2 bases, with 9 bases between. The CDR3 is CASSLFGDNTGELFF. As DNA, the CDR3 is TGTGCCAGCAGCTTATTTGGAGACAACACCGGGGAGCTGTTTTTT.

The chain employs TRBV6-5 and TRBJ2-7; D gene ambiguous. Germline V gene data show CDR1 as MNHEY and CDR2 as SVGAGI. Trimming stripped 0 bases from V and 4 bases from J, with 13 bases between. This CDR3 has 15 residues. The CDR3 protein is CASSYSIFPAYEQYF. The CDR3, as DNA: TGTGCCAGCAGTTACTCGATATTCCCAGCGTACGAGCAGTACTTC.

The chain's CDR3 is CASSTGYEQYF. The CDR3 DNA reads TGTGCCAGTAGTACAGGCTACGAGCAGTACTTC. The V call is TRBV6-6, the J call TRBJ2-7, with D maybe TRBD1 (5 bases). V lost 9 bases and J lost 3, with 9 bases in between. Germline values: CDR1 MNHNY, CDR2 SVGAGI (reference sequence). The CDR3 extends over 11 amino acids.

The chain is built from TRBV5-1 and TRBJ2-2; 7 bases map to TRBD2. The CDR3 contains 16 residues. CDR1 is SGHRS, CDR2 YFSETQ, per germline. V dropped 1 base and J dropped 0; count of bases not matched to a gene: 3. The CDR3 region has the DNA TGCGCCAGCAGCTTGACTAGCGTGACGAACACCGGGGAGCTGTTTTTT. It yields the protein CASSLTSVTNTGELFF.

Turning to this clone: Other DNA variants within this sample encode the same CDR3. J is TRBJ2-7 and V is TRBV6-5; 7 bases are shared with TRBD1. CDR1 is MNHEY and CDR2 is SVGAGI in the germline V gene. Trimming took 6 bases from V and 3 from J; bases not matched to a gene: 5. This CDR3 has 13 amino acids. The CDR3: CASSRQGIYEQYF. In nucleotides, the CDR3 is TGTGCCAGCAGCCGACAGGGAATCTACGAGCAGTACTTC.

The V call is TRBV18, the J call TRBJ1-3; no clear D gene. CDR1 is KGHSH and CDR2 is LQKENI in the germline V gene. The CDR3 is 16 amino acids. Deletions cut 4 bases from V and 0 bases from J, with 13 bases between. The CDR3 region has the DNA TGTGCCAGCTCACTGGGCCCCGTTTCCTCTGGAAACACCATATATTTT. Translated: CASSLGPVSSGNTIYF.

The rearrangement uses TRBV7-3 and TRBJ2-2, with TRBD2 matching 8 bases. Germline CDR1 is SGHTA and CDR2 is FQGTGA. The CDR3 is 16 amino acids. Trimming took 5 bases from V and 8 from J; bases not matched to a gene: 13. The CDR3 spells CASSRQAGGVNGELFF. In nucleotides, the CDR3 is TGTGCCAGCAGCAGACAGGCGGGAGGTGTAAATGGGGAGCTGTTTTTT.

This chain joins TRBV7-8 and TRBJ2-2; D is uncertain. In germline, CDR1 is SGHVS, CDR2 FQNEAQ. The CDR3 runs 14 residues. V shed 11 bases and J shed 0 bases, with 13 bases lying between them. CDR3 in DNA: TGTGCCCCGCCCCCCGGTCCGAACACCGGGGAGCTGTTTTTT. Its translation is CAPPPGPNTGELFF.